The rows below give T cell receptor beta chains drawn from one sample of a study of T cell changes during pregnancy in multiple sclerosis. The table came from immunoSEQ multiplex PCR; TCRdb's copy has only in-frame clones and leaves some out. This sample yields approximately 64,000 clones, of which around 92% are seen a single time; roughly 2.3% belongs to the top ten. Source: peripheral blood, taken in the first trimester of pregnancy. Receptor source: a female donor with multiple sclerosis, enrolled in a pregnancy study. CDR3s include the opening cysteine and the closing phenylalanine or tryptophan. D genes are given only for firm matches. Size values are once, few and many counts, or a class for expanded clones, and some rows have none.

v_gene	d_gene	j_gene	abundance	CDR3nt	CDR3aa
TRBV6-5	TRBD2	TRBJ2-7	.	TGTGCCAGCAGTACCGGCGGGGGCGAGCAGTACTTC	CASSTGGGEQYF
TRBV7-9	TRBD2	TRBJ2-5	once	TGTGCCAGCAGCTTTATAGCGGGAGCACGGGAGACCCAGTACTTC	CASSFIAGARETQYF
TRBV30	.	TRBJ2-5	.	TGTGCCTGGAGTGGTGGGAGAGGGGAGACCCAGTACTTC	CAWSGGRGETQYF
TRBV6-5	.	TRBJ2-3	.	TGTGCCAGCGGCTACAGGGTGGTAGATACGCAGTATTTT	CASGYRVVDTQYF
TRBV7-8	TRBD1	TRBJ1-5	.	TGTGCCAGCAGCTTAGGAAACAGGGGGCCGGTTCAGCCCCAGCATTTT	CASSLGNRGPVQPQHF
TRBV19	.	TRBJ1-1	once	TGTGCCAGTAGTATCGATCACATGAACACTGAAGCTTTCTTT	CASSIDHMNTEAFF
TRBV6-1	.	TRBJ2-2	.	TGTGCCAGCAGTGAAGCGCAGGGCTCATGGACCGGGGAGCTGTTTTTT	CASSEAQGSWTGELFF
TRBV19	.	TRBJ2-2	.	TGTGCCAGTCGGCGGGGATCGGCGTCCGGGGAGCTGTTTTTT	CASRRGSASGELFF
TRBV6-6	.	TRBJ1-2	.	TGTGCCAGCAGTTACGGGGCAGGGGATGGCTACACCTTC	CASSYGAGDGYTF
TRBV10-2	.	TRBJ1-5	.	TGCGCCAGCAGTCGCAGGGAAGTGCCCTCTCAGCCCCAGCATTTT	CASSRREVPSQPQHF
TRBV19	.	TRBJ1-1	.	TGTGCCAGTAGTTTGCTGGCCGAAGCTTTCTTT	CASSLLAEAFF
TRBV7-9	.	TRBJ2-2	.	TGCGCCAGCAGCCAATATGAGGGAAGCACCGGGGAGCTGTTTTTT	CASSQYEGSTGELFF
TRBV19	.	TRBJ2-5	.	TGTGCCAGCGGACAAGGGGAGACCCAGTACTTC	CASGQGETQYF
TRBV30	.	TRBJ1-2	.	TGTGCCTGGGCGACAGCTACCCTCTATGGCTACACCTTC	CAWATATLYGYTF
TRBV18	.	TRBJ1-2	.	TGTGCCAGCTCACCATCGCTCGACAGGAGCTATGGCTACACCTTC	CASSPSLDRSYGYTF
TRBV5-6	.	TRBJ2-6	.	TGTGCCAGCAGCTTGGCCCAGAGGGCTGGGGCCAACGTCCTGACTTTC	CASSLAQRAGANVLTF
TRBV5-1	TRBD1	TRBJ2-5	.	TGCGCCAGCAGCGAGGGACAGTTAACGGAGACCCAGTACTTC	CASSEGQLTETQYF
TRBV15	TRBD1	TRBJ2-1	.	TGTGCCACCAGCAGATACGAAGGGGGCGCGGGCTCCTACAATGAGCAGTTCTTC	CATSRYEGGAGSYNEQFF
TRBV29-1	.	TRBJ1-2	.	TGCAGCGTTGCCAGGATGGGGCCGGGCACCTTC	CSVARMGPGTF
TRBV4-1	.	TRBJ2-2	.	TGCGCCAGCAGCCAAGATATGAGGAGGGCGAACACCGGGGAGCTGTTTTTT	CASSQDMRRANTGELFF
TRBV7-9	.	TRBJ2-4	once	TGTGCCAGCAGCTTAGCTGGGGCGCCCAAAAACATTCAGTACTTC	CASSLAGAPKNIQYF
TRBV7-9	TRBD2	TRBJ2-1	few	TGTGCCAGCAGCCCAGGACTAGCGGGAGATAGGAATGAGCAGTTCTTC	CASSPGLAGDRNEQFF
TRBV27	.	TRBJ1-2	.	TGTGCCAGCAGTTTTCGGGGGTCCTCTGGCTACACCTTC	CASSFRGSSGYTF
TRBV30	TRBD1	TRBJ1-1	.	TGTGCCTGGAGTGGAGGGACAGGGCGGTCGGAAGCTTTCTTT	CAWSGGTGRSEAFF
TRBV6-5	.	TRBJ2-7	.	TGTGCCAGCAGTTTTAGCGGCGAGCAGTACTTC	CASSFSGEQYF
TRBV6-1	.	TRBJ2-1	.	TGTGCCAGCGGGGATAGCGGCACCCGTCGGAATGAGCAGTTCTTC	CASGDSGTRRNEQFF
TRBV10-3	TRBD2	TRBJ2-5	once	TGTGCCATCAGTGAGCCGGGACTAGCGCACCAAGAGACCCAGTACTTC	CAISEPGLAHQETQYF